This passage covers 3 T cell receptor beta chains from one sample sequenced in a study of T-cell reconstitution after alpha-beta-depleted transplantation in children. The authors prepared the TCRbeta library with unique molecular identifiers. A single record per CDR3 protein comes from TCRdb applying MiXCR to the PCR reads. The sample shows 300,000 to 350,000 distinct CDR3 sequences, roughly 17% of them seen only once. The sample here was PBMCs, mostly from graft donor cells, taken 360 days after TCRalphabeta/CD19-depleted stem cell transplant. All receptors come from a male patient between 2 and 9 years old who had a stem cell transplant for acute lymphoblastic leukemia, so the T cells may come from the graft donor.

This clonotype has a handful of counts. V usage is TRBV12-3 or TRBV12-4 and J usage is TRBJ2-7, with 9 bases identical to TRBD1. The CDR3 is made up of 14 amino acids. V was pared by 2 bases and J by 8 bases, with 7 bases of the junction left unmatched. CDR3 amino acids: CASSLPYRGPQQYF. For the CDR3, the DNA is TGTGCCAGCAGTTTACCATACAGGGGGCCGCAGCAGTACTTC.

The chain joins TRBV6-2 or TRBV6-3 to TRBJ2-7; D not certain. Trimming pared 4 bases from V and 3 bases from J, leaving 19 bases between. The CDR3 runs 16 residues. CDR1 is MNHEY and CDR2 is SVGEGT in the germline V gene. The CDR3 reads CASSFLQDVGFYEQYF. The CDR3 DNA sequence: TGTGCCAGCAGTTTCCTCCAGGACGTAGGCTTCTACGAGCAGTACTTC.

The chain has TRBV5-1 and TRBJ2-1; 7 nucleotides match TRBD2. V gave up 1 base and J gave up 4 bases; unmatched junction bases: 11. From germline, CDR1 is SGHRS and CDR2 YFSETQ. This CDR3 comprises 17 residues. The CDR3 here is CASSLYIGGSGYNEQFF. DNA for the CDR3: TGCGCCAGCAGCTTGTACATTGGCGGGAGCGGTTACAATGAGCAGTTCTTC.